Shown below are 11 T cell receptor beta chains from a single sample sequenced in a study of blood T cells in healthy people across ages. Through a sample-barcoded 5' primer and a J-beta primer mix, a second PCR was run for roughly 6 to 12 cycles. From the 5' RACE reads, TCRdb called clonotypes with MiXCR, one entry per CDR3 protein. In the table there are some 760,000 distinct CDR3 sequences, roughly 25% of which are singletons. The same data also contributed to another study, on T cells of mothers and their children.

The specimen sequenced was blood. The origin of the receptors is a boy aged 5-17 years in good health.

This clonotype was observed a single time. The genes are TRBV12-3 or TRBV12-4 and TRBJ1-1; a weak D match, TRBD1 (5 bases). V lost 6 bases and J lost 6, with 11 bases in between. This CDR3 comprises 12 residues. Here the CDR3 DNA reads TGTGCCAGCAGGGGACTAGTCCCTGAAGCTTTCTTT. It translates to CASRGLVPEAFF.

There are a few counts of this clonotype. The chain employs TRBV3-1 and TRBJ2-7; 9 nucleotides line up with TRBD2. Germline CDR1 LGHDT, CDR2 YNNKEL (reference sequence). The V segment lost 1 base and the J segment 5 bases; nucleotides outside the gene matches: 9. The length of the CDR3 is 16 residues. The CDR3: CASSQALAGGRDEQYF. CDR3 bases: TGTGCCAGCAGCCAAGCACTAGCGGGCGGGAGGGACGAGCAGTACTTC.

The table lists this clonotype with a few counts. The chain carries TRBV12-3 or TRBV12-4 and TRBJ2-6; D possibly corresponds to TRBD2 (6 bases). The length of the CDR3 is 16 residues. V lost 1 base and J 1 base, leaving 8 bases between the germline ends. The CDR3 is CASSLVEGSGANVLTF. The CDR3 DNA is TGTGCCAGCAGTTTAGTGGAGGGGTCTGGGGCCAACGTCCTGACTTTC.

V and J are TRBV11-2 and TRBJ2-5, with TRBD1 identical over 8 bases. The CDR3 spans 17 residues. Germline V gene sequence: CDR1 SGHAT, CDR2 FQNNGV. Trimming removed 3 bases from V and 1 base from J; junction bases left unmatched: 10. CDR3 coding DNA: TGTGCCAGCAGCTTGGACTGGGACAGGATATTCCAAGAGACCCAGTACTTC. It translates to CASSLDWDRIFQETQYF. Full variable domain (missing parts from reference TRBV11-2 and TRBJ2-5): EAGVAQSPRYKIIEKRQSVAFWCNPISGHATLYWYQQILGQGPKLLIQFQNNGVVDDSQLPKDRFSAERLKGVDSTLKIQPAKLEDSAVYLCASSLDWDRIFQETQYFGPGTRLLVL.

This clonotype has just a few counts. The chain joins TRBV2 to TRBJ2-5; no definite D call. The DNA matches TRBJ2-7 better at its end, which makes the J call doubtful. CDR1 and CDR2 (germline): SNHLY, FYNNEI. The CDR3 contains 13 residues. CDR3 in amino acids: CASNFGGIYEQYF. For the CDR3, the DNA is TGTGCCAGCAATTTTGGTGGAATCTACGAGCAGTACTTC.

CDR3 in amino acids: CASSLQAGPDTQYF. CDR3 nucleotides: TGTGCCAGCAGTTTACAAGCAGGGCCAGATACGCAGTATTTT. The chain uses TRBV27 and TRBJ2-3; D may be TRBD1 (5 bases). V dropped 2 bases and J dropped 4 bases, with 10 bases sitting between them. The CDR3 covers 14 residues. Germline V lookup: CDR1 MNHEY, CDR2 SMNVEV (reference sequence).

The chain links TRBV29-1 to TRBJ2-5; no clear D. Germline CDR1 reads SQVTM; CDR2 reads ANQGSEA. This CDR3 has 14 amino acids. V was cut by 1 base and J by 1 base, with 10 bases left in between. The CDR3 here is CSVEGRLSQETQYF. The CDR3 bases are TGCAGCGTTGAAGGGCGCTTGTCCCAAGAGACCCAGTACTTC.

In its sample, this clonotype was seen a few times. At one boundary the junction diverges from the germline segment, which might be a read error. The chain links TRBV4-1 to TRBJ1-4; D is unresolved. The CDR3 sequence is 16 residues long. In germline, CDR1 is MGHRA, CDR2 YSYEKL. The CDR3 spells CTSSLRGVATNEKLFF. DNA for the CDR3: TGCACCAGCAGCCTTAGAGGAGTTGCAACTAATGAAAAACTGTTTTTT.

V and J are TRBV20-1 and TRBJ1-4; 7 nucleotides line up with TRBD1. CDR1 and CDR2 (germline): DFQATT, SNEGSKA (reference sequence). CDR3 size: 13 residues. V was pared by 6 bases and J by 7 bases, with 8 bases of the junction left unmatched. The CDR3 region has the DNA TGCAGTGCAGAGACAGGGACAAGTGAAAAACTGTTTTTT. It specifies CSAETGTSEKLFF.

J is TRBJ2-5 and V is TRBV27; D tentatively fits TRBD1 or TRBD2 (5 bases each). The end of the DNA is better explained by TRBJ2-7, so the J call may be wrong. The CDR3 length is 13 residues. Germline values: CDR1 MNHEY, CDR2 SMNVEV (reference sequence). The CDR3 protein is CASSGPPDYEQYF. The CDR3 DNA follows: TGTGCCAGCTCGGGGCCGCCCGACTACGAGCAGTACTTC.

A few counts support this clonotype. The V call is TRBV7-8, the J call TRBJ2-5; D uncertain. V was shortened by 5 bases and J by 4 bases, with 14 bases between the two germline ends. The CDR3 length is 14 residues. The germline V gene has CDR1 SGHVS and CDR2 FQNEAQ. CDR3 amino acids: CASSPARVRETQYF. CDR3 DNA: TGTGCCAGCAGCCCAGCGCGAGTTAGAGAGACCCAGTACTTC.